This T cell receptor beta chain was retrieved from a study of CD8 T cells in Susac syndrome. Per germline, CDR1 MNHEY and CDR2 SMNVEV (reference sequence). The germline V and J ends were trimmed by 0 bases and 4 bases, with 4 bases remaining between them. The CDR3 contains 13 residues. Turning to this clonotype: Its antigen is still unknown.

Sequencing of TCR beta drew on CD8+ and CD4+ T cells from blood. The authors negatively isolated CD8+ and CD4+ T cells and FACS-enriched TEMRA cells. General study results and limits: The relatively small number of individuals in the TCR sequencing and HLA analysis was acknowledged by the study.

Random hexamers primed reverse transcription of about 0.45 to 1 ug RNA. An immunoSEQ multiplex PCR generated amplified TCR beta CDR3 products spanning 54 Vbeta and 13 Jbeta. TCRdb reprocessed the immunoSEQ multiplex PCR reads with MiXCR, giving one entry per CDR3 protein. The sample gives about 70,000 distinct CDR3 sequences, over 90% of which show up once; 0.24% is in the top ten. Sequenced sample: CD8+ T cells from PBMCs. The sequence was obtained from a human donor in good health. The chain joins TRBV27 to TRBJ2-1; D uncertain. The CDR3, as DNA: TGTGCCAGCAGTTTATCCGTATACAATGAGCAGTTCTTC. Protein sequence: CASSLSVYNEQFF.